This passage covers 28 T cell receptor beta chains from one sample sequenced in a study of T-cell reconstitution after alpha-beta-depleted transplantation in children (TCRdb year 2016). The library relied on PCR. TCRdb shows the sequencer as Illumina HiSeq 2500. TCR libraries were prepared with molecular barcoding, using unique molecular identifiers to normalize TCRbeta repertoire quantification. Clones were called with MiXCR by TCRdb after fastp trimmed the public reads at Q25, and only in-frame beta chains were retained. Entries that share a CDR3 protein sequence are merged under the most common genes and DNA. The sample profile shows a few hundred thousand distinct CDR3 sequences; roughly 30% of them were found once. The ten largest clones represent approximately 39% of the sample. Read against the paper, the sample's treatment or condition label means: allogeneic hematopoietic cell transplantation with graft depleted of TCRalphabeta T cells and CD19 B cells.

The starting material was PBMCs, obtained before TCRalphabeta/CD19-depleted stem cell transplant. These TCRs come from a boy under two years old with Wiskott-Aldrich syndrome, due to receive a stem cell transplant.

The rearrangement links TRBV20-1 to TRBJ2-5; 9 nucleotides agree with TRBD2. After removal of 5 bases from V and 4 bases from J, the junction contained 2 bases not matched to a gene. The germline V gene encodes CDR1 DFQATT and CDR2 SNEGSKA (reference sequence). This CDR3 has 12 residues. CDR3 loop: CSARAGGETQYF. The CDR3 region has the DNA TGCAGTGCTCGAGCGGGAGGAGAGACCCAGTACTTC.

V is TRBV20-1 and J is TRBJ2-1; a possible D gene is TRBD2 (5 bases). Trimming removed 2 bases from V and 3 bases from J, with 14 bases in between. The CDR3 consists of 15 residues. Germline CDR1 DFQATT, CDR2 SNEGSKA (reference sequence). This CDR3 reads CSARPLGRVYNEQFF. Written as DNA, the CDR3 is TGCAGTGCTAGACCTCTAGGGCGGGTCTACAATGAGCAGTTCTTC.

The chain uses TRBV20-1 and TRBJ2-3; D remains unclear. Germline lookup yields CDR1 DFQATT and CDR2 SNEGSKA (reference sequence). CDR3 length: 18 residues. Trimming took 0 bases from V and 3 from J, leaving 22 bases between them. The CDR3 loop is CSARDVKRALHRTDTQYF. DNA for the CDR3: TGCAGTGCTAGAGATGTCAAGCGTGCTTTGCATAGAACAGATACGCAGTATTTT.

The chain couples TRBV5-1 to TRBJ2-3, with 9 positions matching TRBD2. The length of the CDR3 is 15 residues. The V segment lost 4 bases and the J segment 0 bases; nucleotides outside the gene matches: 3. The germline CDR1 and CDR2 sequences are SGHRS and YFSETQ. The CDR3 DNA follows: TGCGCCAGCAGCGGACTAGCGTATAGCACAGATACGCAGTATTTT. Protein sequence: CASSGLAYSTDTQYF. The full variable domain, rest sourced from reference TRBV5-1 and TRBJ2-3, is KAGVTQTPRYLIKTRGQQVTLSCSPISGHRSVSWYQQTPGQGLQFLFEYFSETQRNKGNFPGRFSGRQFSNSRSEMNVSTLELGDSALYLCASSGLAYSTDTQYFGPGTRLTVL.

There are many counts of this clonotype. The CDR3 region has the DNA TGTGCCAGCAGTTACGCAGGGGTGGAGACCCAGTACTTC. This codes for CASSYAGVETQYF. The chain combines TRBV28 with TRBJ2-5; possible D gene TRBD1, 6 bases. Germline CDR1 MDHEN, CDR2 SYDVKM. The CDR3 totals 13 residues. V lost 4 bases to trimming and J lost 5 bases, with 11 bases between them.

J is TRBJ2-7 and V is TRBV6-5, with 11 bases that match TRBD2. The CDR3 sequence is 15 residues long. Germline V lookup: CDR1 MNHEY, CDR2 SVGAGI. V trimming: 7 bases; J trimming: 3 bases; junction bases outside the gene matches: 8. This CDR3 is CASTITSGSLYEQYF. CDR3 DNA: TGTGCCAGCACCATCACTAGCGGGAGTCTCTACGAGCAGTACTTC.

This clonotype was observed a handful of times. The chain carries TRBV10-3 and TRBJ1-4; D is ambiguous. The V gene's germline CDR1 is ENHRY and CDR2 SYGVKD. Trimming shortened V by 6 bases and J by 5 bases, and 7 bases separated the two germline ends. This CDR3 region has 12 residues. CDR3 nucleotide sequence: TGTGCCATCAGGGAAGAAAATGAAAAACTGTTTTTT. Amino acid sequence: CAIREENEKLFF.

This clonotype was counted only a few times. The V gene is TRBV15, the J gene TRBJ2-5; D is possibly TRBD2 (6 bases). The CDR3 has 18 amino acids. V was cut by 1 base and J by 0 bases, with 18 bases left in between. Germline CDR1 LNHNV, CDR2 YYDKDF (reference sequence). The CDR3 region is CATSRVSSGGRNQETQYF. The CDR3 DNA reads TGTGCCACCAGCAGAGTATCCTCTGGTGGGAGGAACCAAGAGACCCAGTACTTC. The variable domain in full, with the rest retrieved from reference TRBV15 and TRBJ2-5, is DAMVIQNPRYQVTQFGKPVTLSCSQTLNHNVMYWYQQKSSQAPKLLFHYYDKDFNNEADTPDNFQSRRPNTSFCFLDIRSPGLGDTAMYLCATSRVSSGGRNQETQYFGPGTRLLVL.

Note on this clonotype: One end of the junction is discordant with germline, which a read error may explain. The genes are TRBV7-6 and TRBJ2-1; 11 bases are shared with TRBD2. The CDR3 length is 13 residues. Germline CDR1 is SGHVS and CDR2 is FNYEAQ. The CDR3, as DNA: TGTGCCAGCAGCTTAGGGCCTAGCGGGGGGCCGGTCTTC. Translation gives CASSLGPSGGPVF. Combining the CDR3 with reference TRBV7-6 and TRBJ2-1 gives the whole variable domain GAGVSQSPRYKVTKRGQDVALRCDPISGHVSLYWYRQALGQGPEFLTYFNYEAQQDKSGLPNDRFSAERPEGSISTLTIQRTEQRDSAMYRCASSLGPSGGPVFGPGTRLTVL.

V usage is TRBV18 and J usage is TRBJ2-7; 7 bases match TRBD2. Trimming took 5 bases from V and 6 from J; bases not matched to a gene: 7. Germline CDR1 reads KGHSH; CDR2 reads LQKENI. This CDR3 comprises 13 residues. DNA of the CDR3: TGTGCCAGCTCAGAGGTGACTAGCAGCGAGCAGTACTTC. As protein: CASSEVTSSEQYF.

This chain links TRBV20-1 with TRBJ1-5; no clear D. V dropped 0 bases and J dropped 0 bases, with 9 bases sitting between them. The CDR3 runs 15 residues. Germline assignment: CDR1 DFQATT and CDR2 SNEGSKA (reference sequence). CDR3 sequence: CSARDRRGSNQPQHF. As DNA, the CDR3 is TGCAGTGCTAGAGATCGGCGGGGTAGCAATCAGCCCCAGCATTTT.

This clonotype was seen more than once but under ten times. This chain uses TRBV5-1 with TRBJ2-1, with no clear D. V lost 1 base and J 9 bases, leaving 20 bases between the germline ends. This CDR3 has 16 residues. Germline assignment: CDR1 SGHRS and CDR2 YFSETQ. CDR3 region: CASSLYVGLASPEQFF. CDR3 DNA: TGCGCCAGCAGCTTGTATGTTGGGCTCGCATCGCCTGAGCAGTTCTTC.

J is TRBJ1-5 and V is TRBV15; D gene uncertain. This CDR3 region has 15 residues. V lost 0 bases and J lost 6, with 12 bases in between. Germline values: CDR1 LNHNV, CDR2 YYDKDF (reference sequence). As DNA, the CDR3 is TGTGCCACCAGCAGAGATGGAAGGTTGAGTCAGCCCCAGCATTTT. Its protein is CATSRDGRLSQPQHF. Filled out from reference TRBV15 and TRBJ1-5, the complete variable domain reads DAMVIQNPRYQVTQFGKPVTLSCSQTLNHNVMYWYQQKSSQAPKLLFHYYDKDFNNEADTPDNFQSRRPNTSFCFLDIRSPGLGDTAMYLCATSRDGRLSQPQHFGDGTRLSIL.

The rearrangement uses TRBV7-2 and TRBJ2-1; D is uncertain. Germline V gene sequence: CDR1 SGHTA, CDR2 FQGNSA. V lost 1 base, J lost 5 bases, and 9 bases lay in between. The CDR3 is made up of 14 amino acids. CDR3 bases: TGTGCCAGCAGCTTAGATACCCTCCACAATGAGCAGTTCTTC. It encodes CASSLDTLHNEQFF.

J is TRBJ2-7 and V is TRBV2; weak D call: TRBD1 (6 bases). V lost 7 bases to trimming and J lost 0 bases, with 13 bases between them. CDR1 and CDR2 from the germline V gene are SNHLY and FYNNEI. CDR3 length equals 14 residues. CDR3 amino acids: CASKQGWSSYEQYF. CDR3 in DNA: TGTGCCAGCAAACAGGGCTGGAGCTCCTACGAGCAGTACTTC.

This clonotype appeared a few times. The chain links TRBV10-3 to TRBJ1-5, with 8 bases that match TRBD1. CDR3 length equals 14 residues. Germline-derived CDR1 and CDR2 are ENHRY and SYGVKD. V was pared by 7 bases and J by 2 bases, with 4 bases of the junction left unmatched. The CDR3 region is CAINDRGGNQPQHF. The CDR3 DNA reads TGTGCCATCAACGACAGGGGAGGCAATCAGCCCCAGCATTTT.

This clonotype was seen only a few times. V gene TRBV27 combines with J gene TRBJ2-5; D may be TRBD2 (7 bases). V lost 6 bases to trimming and J lost 4 bases, with 15 bases between them. CDR3 length: 14 residues. CDR1 and CDR2 from the germline V gene are MNHEY and SMNVEV (reference sequence). Here the CDR3 reads CASSLRRGGETQYF. The CDR3 coding sequence is TGTGCCAGCAGCTTAAGGAGGGGGGGAGAGACCCAGTACTTC.

This rearrangement joins TRBV12-3 or TRBV12-4 to TRBJ2-3; no reliable D call. This CDR3 contains 13 residues. With 6 bases removed from V and 0 bases from J, the gap between germline ends came to 7 bases. The CDR3, as DNA: TGTGCCAGCAGGCCGTCTAGCACAGATACGCAGTATTTT. Translating gives CASRPSSTDTQYF.

This clonotype appeared a few times. The chain couples TRBV5-1 to TRBJ1-6, with 9 bases fitting TRBD1. In germline, CDR1 is SGHRS, CDR2 YFSETQ. V lost 3 bases to trimming and J lost 8 bases; unmatched junction nucleotides: 0. The CDR3 covers 13 residues. The CDR3 sequence is CASSWDRDSPLHF. The CDR3, as DNA: TGCGCCAGCAGCTGGGACAGGGATTCACCCCTCCACTTT.

V usage is TRBV5-4 and J usage is TRBJ2-3; D ambiguous. The CDR3 is 15 residues long. V was clipped by 2 bases and J by 4 bases, with 14 bases between them. Germline V gives CDR1 SGHNT, CDR2 YYREEE (reference sequence). The CDR3: CASSFDGKNADTQYF. The CDR3 DNA follows: TGTGCCAGCAGCTTTGACGGAAAAAACGCAGATACGCAGTATTTT.

This chain joins TRBV7-8 and TRBJ2-1; D unclear. CDR1 and CDR2 from the germline V gene are SGHVS and FQNEAQ. The CDR3 has 17 residues. V was clipped by 1 base and J by 0 bases, with 13 bases between them. The CDR3 DNA is TGTGCCAGCAGCTTAGTTTTGGCGTATAGCTCCTACAATGAGCAGTTCTTC. Protein product: CASSLVLAYSSYNEQFF.

The chain combines TRBV14 with TRBJ1-6, with D maybe TRBD1 (6 bases). The CDR3 runs to 15 residues. Deletions cut 0 bases from V and 10 bases from J, with 13 bases between. Germline assignment: CDR1 SGHDN and CDR2 FVKESK. For the CDR3, the DNA is TGTGCCAGCAGCCAAGATAACAGGGCAAGGTCACCCCTCCACTTT. This codes for CASSQDNRARSPLHF. Supplemented by reference TRBV14 and TRBJ1-6, the full variable domain reads EAGVTQFPSHSVIEKGQTVTLRCDPISGHDNLYWYRRVMGKEIKFLLHFVKESKQDESGMPNNRFLAERTGGTYSTLKVQPAELEDSGVYFCASSQDNRARSPLHFGNGTRLTVT.

The chain has TRBV5-1 and TRBJ2-1; 11 bases fit TRBD2. The CDR3 consists of 16 residues. The V gene end was trimmed by 2 bases and the J gene end by 8 bases; junction bases not matched to a gene: 9. Germline V CDR1 and CDR2: SGHRS, YFSETQ. This chain's CDR3 is CASSFGRTSGSHEQFF. The CDR3 DNA reads as TGCGCCAGCAGCTTTGGTAGAACTAGCGGGAGCCATGAGCAGTTCTTC.

This clonotype was observed a few times. The V gene is TRBV10-3, the J gene TRBJ2-7; no clear D. This CDR3 is 13 amino acids long. The V end lost 4 bases, the J end lost 5 bases, and 12 bases lay between the germline ends. CDR1 and CDR2 from the germline V gene are ENHRY and SYGVKD. The CDR3 DNA sequence: TGTGCCATCAGTGCCACCCAAGGCGACGAGCAGTACTTC. It translates to CAISATQGDEQYF.

This clonotype was found a few times. This rearrangement joins TRBV5-1 to TRBJ2-2; the D call may be TRBD1 or TRBD2 (5 bases each). Deletions cut 5 bases from V and 4 bases from J, with 15 bases between. The CDR3 extends over 15 amino acids. Germline V gives CDR1 SGHRS, CDR2 YFSETQ. This CDR3 is CASSIYGTGTGELFF. The CDR3, as DNA: TGCGCCAGCAGTATATACGGGACGGGCACCGGGGAGCTGTTTTTT.

This chain uses TRBV6-6 with TRBJ2-1; 12 bases agree with TRBD2. The CDR3 is 13 residues long. Trimming at V came to 10 bases and at J to 8 bases, leaving 6 bases not matched to a gene. Germline assignment: CDR1 MNHNY and CDR2 SVGAGI (reference sequence). Written as DNA, the CDR3 is TGTGCCACCAAGACTAGCGGGAGCGATGAGCAGTTCTTC. This encodes CATKTSGSDEQFF.

The rearrangement uses TRBV9 and TRBJ2-5; 7 nucleotides align to TRBD1. Germline V CDR1 and CDR2: SGDLS, YYNGEE. The CDR3 loop spans 15 amino acids. The junction had 10 bases not matched to a gene; V was cut back by 3 bases and J by 5 bases. CDR3 protein: CASSEQGRLSETQYF. Here the CDR3 DNA reads TGTGCCAGCAGCGAACAGGGGCGTCTGTCGGAGACCCAGTACTTC.

This clonotype was picked up a small number of times. The V call is TRBV20-1, the J call TRBJ1-4, with TRBD1 matching over 10 bases. Germline CDR1 DFQATT, CDR2 SNEGSKA (reference sequence). J lost 6 bases, V lost 6 bases, and 10 bases had no gene match. The CDR3 runs 15 residues. DNA for the CDR3: TGCAGTGCCCGAGGCATTGGACAGGGGGATGAAAAACTGTTTTTT. The encoded protein is CSARGIGQGDEKLFF.